The 26 T cell receptor beta chains in this list originate from one sample, sequenced in a study of T cells in Graves' hyperthyroidism and ophthalmopathy. Amplification targeted TCR beta CDR3 regions from RNA transcripts. HTBI primers were the set used in a first-round RT-PCR of the TCR CDR3. TCRdb passed the multiplex PCR reads through MiXCR, listing each CDR3 protein once. The data hold approximately 490,000 distinct CDR3 sequences, with about 20% observed a single time. Material: blood. These TCRs come from a woman in her seventies with Graves' ophthalmopathy.

The chain is built from TRBV19 and TRBJ1-5; tentative D call: TRBD1 (5 bases). Germline V gene sequence: CDR1 LNHDA, CDR2 SQIVND (reference sequence). The CDR3 is 15 residues long. The germline V and J ends were trimmed by 10 bases and 0 bases, with 16 bases remaining between them. Here the CDR3 DNA reads TGTGCCACCCGAACGCAGGGAATTAGCAATCAGCCCCAGCATTTT. Translation gives CATRTQGISNQPQHF. Full variable domain (missing parts from reference TRBV19 and TRBJ1-5): DGGITQSPKYLFRKEGQNVTLSCEQNLNHDAMYWYRQDPGQGLRLIYYSQIVNDFQKGDIAEGYSVSREKKESFPLTVTSAQKNPTAFYLCATRTQGISNQPQHFGDGTRLSIL.

The chain uses TRBV6-1 and TRBJ1-5; tentative D call: TRBD1 (6 bases). Germline assignment: CDR1 MNHNS and CDR2 SASEGT. V was cut by 5 bases and J by 0 bases, with 11 bases left in between. This CDR3 comprises 15 residues. In DNA form, the CDR3 reads TGTGCCAGCAGTCCCAGGACAGTTAGCAATCAGCCCCAGCATTTT. Translation: CASSPRTVSNQPQHF.

This clonotype was recorded many times. The chain combines TRBV20-1 with TRBJ1-6; D ambiguous. V was trimmed by 0 bases and J by 6 bases, leaving 6 bases between them. The CDR3 runs to 13 residues. The germline CDR1 and CDR2 sequences are DFQATT and SNEGSKA (reference sequence). CDR3 protein: CSAREDGNSPLHF. The CDR3 DNA reads as TGCAGTGCTAGAGAGGACGGTAATTCACCCCTCCACTTT.

This clonotype occurred a few times. A much larger clone differs from this one at a single base, so this may be a read error. V and J are TRBV2 and TRBJ2-2; tentatively, D is TRBD1 (5 bases). There are 12 residues in the CDR3. CDR1 and CDR2 from the germline V gene are SNHLY and FYNNEI. The CDR3 sequence is CTSRARDGELFF. The CDR3 region has the DNA TGTACCAGCAGGGCACGAGACGGGGAGCTGTTTTTT. The whole variable domain, remainder taken from reference TRBV2 and TRBJ2-2, is EPEVTQTPSHQVTQMGQEVILRCVPISNHLYFYWYRQILGQKVEFLVSFYNNEISEKSEIFDDQFSVERPDGSNFTLKIRSTKLEDSAMYFCTSRARDGELFFGEGSRLTVL.

A word on this clonotype: One end of the junction is discordant with germline, which a read error may explain. The V and J genes are TRBV9 and TRBJ1-1, with D possibly being TRBD1 (5 bases). The germline gives CDR1 SGDLS, CDR2 YYNGEE. CDR3 size: 14 residues. The chain's CDR3 is CASSSGTLGTEAFF. As DNA, the CDR3 is TGCGCCAGCAGCTCGGGGACCTTGGGCACTGAAGCTTTCTTT.

The chain couples TRBV5-1 to TRBJ1-1, with TRBD1 matching over 8 bases. The CDR3 totals 16 residues. Germline V gene data show CDR1 as SGHRS and CDR2 as YFSETQ. Trimming at V came to 4 bases and at J to 1 base, leaving 9 bases not matched to a gene. CDR3 sequence: CASSPDRESWNTEAFF. The CDR3 nucleotides are TGCGCCAGCAGCCCGGACAGGGAAAGTTGGAACACTGAAGCTTTCTTT.

The table lists this clonotype with a count of one. This chain uses TRBV9 with TRBJ1-5; 7 bases are shared with TRBD1. The germline V gene encodes CDR1 SGDLS and CDR2 YYNGEE. This CDR3 region has 16 residues. V lost 0 bases to trimming and J lost 5 bases; unmatched junction nucleotides: 8. The CDR3 reads CASSVATAGGDQPQHF. CDR3 DNA: TGTGCCAGCAGCGTAGCTACGGCAGGGGGGGATCAGCCCCAGCATTTT. Based on the CDR3 plus reference TRBV9 and TRBJ1-5, the full variable domain is DSGVTQTPKHLITATGQRVTLRCSPRSGDLSVYWYQQSLDQGLQFLIQYYNGEERAKGNILERFSAQQFPDLHSELNLSSLELGDSALYFCASSVATAGGDQPQHFGDGTRLSIL.

This clonotype was found a few times. The rearrangement uses TRBV20-1 and TRBJ2-3, with D possibly being TRBD1 (6 bases). Germline values: CDR1 DFQATT, CDR2 SNEGSKA (reference sequence). The CDR3 totals 15 residues. V gave up 5 bases and J gave up 0 bases, with 15 bases separating them. In DNA form, the CDR3 reads TGCAGTGCTCCGCGGACAGACACTAGCACAGATACGCAGTATTTT. This sequence encodes CSAPRTDTSTDTQYF.

This clonotype was picked up a small number of times. The rearrangement links TRBV18 to TRBJ1-1; no clear D gene. Germline V gene lookup returns CDR1 KGHSH and CDR2 LQKENI. The germline V and J ends were trimmed by 4 bases and 4 bases, with 10 bases remaining between them. CDR3 length: 13 residues. CDR3 DNA: TGTGCCAGCTCACGAGAGGAGGGCACTGAAGCTTTCTTT. Translating gives CASSREEGTEAFF. Full variable domain (outside the CDR3, taken from reference TRBV18 and TRBJ1-1): NAGVMQNPRHLVRRRGQEARLRCSPMKGHSHVYWYRQLPEEGLKFMVYLQKENIIDESGMPKERFSAEFPKEGPSILRIQQVVRGDSAAYFCASSREEGTEAFFGQGTRLTVV.

This clonotype showed up many times. The V gene is TRBV11-2, the J gene TRBJ2-1; 7 nucleotides align to TRBD2. Germline CDR1 reads SGHAT; CDR2 reads FQNNGV. The CDR3 contains 16 residues. Germline trimming cut 1 base from V and 7 bases from J; bases unmatched to any gene: 10. The CDR3 sequence is CASSLAPSGLWNEQFF. The CDR3 DNA follows: TGTGCCAGCAGCTTAGCCCCTAGCGGTCTTTGGAATGAGCAGTTCTTC.

This clonotype was seen a handful of times. V usage is TRBV4-3 and J usage is TRBJ2-7; D is unresolved. Germline V lookup: CDR1 LGHNA, CDR2 YSLEER. Trimming shortened V by 0 bases and J by 2 bases, and 11 bases separated the two germline ends. This CDR3 is built from 15 residues. This chain's CDR3 is CASSQDDAGTYEQYF. The CDR3 DNA follows: TGCGCCAGCAGCCAAGATGACGCAGGAACCTACGAGCAGTACTTC.

This clonotype was seen a handful of times. V is TRBV12-5 and J is TRBJ1-5; the match to TRBD1 covers 8 bases. In germline, CDR1 is LGHNT, CDR2 FRNRAP. This CDR3 has 16 amino acids. V shed 4 bases, J shed 3 bases, and the junction held 8 bases outside the gene matches. The CDR3 reads CASGSARQGLNQPQHF. CDR3 coding DNA: TGTGCTAGTGGTTCCGCCAGACAGGGGCTCAATCAGCCCCAGCATTTT.

The rearrangement joins TRBV10-1 to TRBJ1-3; perhaps TRBD1 as D (6 bases). The V end lost 8 bases, the J end lost 0 bases, and 14 bases lay between the germline ends. From germline, CDR1 is WNHNN and CDR2 SYGVQD (reference sequence). The CDR3 is made up of 15 amino acids. In nucleotides, the CDR3 is TGCGCCAGCGGTGGACGGGACAACTCTGGAAACACCATATATTTT. Translating it yields CASGGRDNSGNTIYF.

This clonotype has ten or more counts. V and J are TRBV2 and TRBJ1-5, with D perhaps matching TRBD1 (6 bases). Trimming took 1 base from V and 2 from J, leaving 9 bases between them. Per the germline V gene, CDR1 is SNHLY and CDR2 is FYNNEI. The CDR3 has 15 amino acids. CDR3 DNA: TGTGCCAGCAGTGAAGTACAGGGTGGCAATCAGCCCCAGCATTTT. Encoded protein: CASSEVQGGNQPQHF.

J is TRBJ1-1 and V is TRBV11-2; D ambiguous. This CDR3 is built from 13 residues. Germline CDR1 is SGHAT and CDR2 is FQNNGV. The V end lost 5 bases, the J end lost 7 bases, and 14 bases lay between the germline ends. CDR3 in DNA: TGTGCCAGCAGCCAGCGGCGGGCCATTGAAGCTTTCTTT. Translated, it gives CASSQRRAIEAFF.

In its sample, this clonotype was seen many times. The chain links TRBV2 to TRBJ2-1; no clear D gene. The CDR3 covers 14 residues. Trimming took 5 bases from V and 7 from J, leaving 15 bases between them. Per germline, CDR1 SNHLY and CDR2 FYNNEI. CDR3 amino acids: CASSRSRLGNEQFF. Written as DNA, the CDR3 is TGTGCCAGCAGTCGTAGCCGACTGGGTAATGAGCAGTTCTTC.

The chain uses TRBV19 and TRBJ2-3; no definite D call. The CDR3 has 14 amino acids. Germline CDR1 is LNHDA and CDR2 is SQIVND (reference sequence). Trimming shortened V by 5 bases and J by 1 base, and 10 bases separated the two germline ends. CDR3 nucleotide sequence: TGTGCCAGTAGTCAACATTGGGGCACAGATACGCAGTATTTT. This sequence encodes CASSQHWGTDTQYF.

This clonotype appeared many times. The gene calls are TRBV2 and TRBJ2-7; 11 nucleotides line up with TRBD2. The germline CDR1 and CDR2 sequences are SNHLY and FYNNEI. The CDR3 has 14 amino acids. The V and J ends lost 3 bases and 4 bases, in that order; junction bases with no gene match: 2. This chain's CDR3 is CASSDPSGRYEQYF. The DNA of the CDR3 is TGTGCCAGCAGTGACCCTAGCGGGAGGTACGAGCAGTACTTC. The entire variable domain, with the rest obtained from reference TRBV2 and TRBJ2-7, is as follows: EPEVTQTPSHQVTQMGQEVILRCVPISNHLYFYWYRQILGQKVEFLVSFYNNEISEKSEIFDDQFSVERPDGSNFTLKIRSTKLEDSAMYFCASSDPSGRYEQYFGPGTRLTVT.

This chain links TRBV12-3 or TRBV12-4 with TRBJ1-6; TRBD1 might be the D (6 bases). V lost 2 bases and J 7 bases, leaving 6 bases between the germline ends. The CDR3 loop spans 13 amino acids. For the CDR3, the DNA is TGTGCCAGCAGTTTACAGGGGAATTCACCCCTCCACTTT. This codes for CASSLQGNSPLHF.

There are a few counts of this clonotype. V usage is TRBV9 and J usage is TRBJ1-6; D uncertain. V was cut by 0 bases and J by 5 bases, with 9 bases left in between. The CDR3 totals 15 residues. Germline CDR1 is SGDLS and CDR2 is YYNGEE. The chain's CDR3 is CASSVGPRNNSPLHF. The CDR3 DNA follows: TGTGCCAGCAGCGTAGGACCGAGGAATAATTCACCCCTCCACTTT.

The genes are TRBV6-5 and TRBJ2-6, with a possible D match to TRBD2 (7 bases). Per the germline V gene, CDR1 is MNHEY and CDR2 is SVGAGI. Trimming cost V 2 bases and J 2 bases, with 13 bases left between them. The CDR3 has 17 amino acids. CDR3 nucleotide sequence: TGTGCCAGCAGTTACCCGGGGGGCCCGGCTGGGGCCAACGTCCTGACTTTC. This encodes CASSYPGGPAGANVLTF.

This clonotype has a count of ten or more. The rearrangement joins TRBV12-3 or TRBV12-4 to TRBJ2-1; unclear D gene. CDR3 length equals 12 residues. V lost 5 bases and J lost 6, with 8 bases in between. The CDR3 coding sequence is TGTGCCAGCAGTCCCGGATCCAATGAGCAGTTCTTC. It encodes CASSPGSNEQFF.

There are a few counts of this clonotype. The rearrangement links TRBV11-2 to TRBJ2-1; no firm D call. The germline V gene has CDR1 SGHAT and CDR2 FQNNGV. Trimming removed 2 bases from V and 8 bases from J, with 7 bases in between. The CDR3 runs to 12 residues. The CDR3 DNA reads TGTGCCAGCAGCTTATTTCAGGATGAGCAGTTCTTC. As protein: CASSLFQDEQFF.

CDR3 residues: CASSQAGGPNQPQHF. CDR3 sequence (DNA): TGTGCCAGCAGCCAGGCAGGGGGCCCCAATCAGCCCCAGCATTTT. The V gene is TRBV3-1, the J gene TRBJ1-5; 8 bases line up with TRBD1. V lost 3 bases to trimming and J lost 3 bases; unmatched junction nucleotides: 4. CDR1 and CDR2 (germline): LGHDT, YNNKEL (reference sequence). CDR3 length: 15 residues.

About this clonotype itself: The CDR3 does not close with the conserved phenylalanine or tryptophan, likely indicating a read error. The rearrangement links TRBV7-2 to TRBJ2-7, with D possibly matching TRBD1 (8 bases). V was shortened by 1 base and J by 1 base, with 29 bases between the two germline ends. The CDR3 covers 21 residues. The V gene's germline CDR1 is SGHTA and CDR2 FQGNSA. CDR3 sequence reads: CASSLGPGGDRGRSRSYEQYL. In DNA, the CDR3 is TGTGCCAGCAGCTTAGGGCCGGGGGGCGACAGGGGCCGGAGCCGGTCCTACGAGCAGTACCTC.

About this clonotype itself: Germline is not matched at one junction end, which may reflect a read error. The chain carries TRBV13 and TRBJ2-7; D not certain. The CDR3 has 13 amino acids. Germline V gives CDR1 PRHDT, CDR2 FYEKMQ (reference sequence). The CDR3 loop is CASSNSFTYKQYF. The CDR3 DNA is TGTGCCAGCAGTAACAGTTTCACCTACAAGCAGTACTTC.